Listed here are 27 T cell receptor beta chains from one sample, sequenced in a study of graft-versus-host responses after intestinal transplantation (TCRdb year 2021). These TCRs' antigens remain unknown. Libraries were made using the immunoSEQ multiplex PCR assay. Not all clones reach the TCRdb copy of this immuneACCESS table, which keeps in-frame sequences only. Checked studies attribute under half of the gap to unresolved V genes and leave the rest unexplained. Here the sample has roughly 120,000 clones; 85% to 95% occur a single time. The ten largest clones add up to about 0.11% of the sample. Taken with the paper, the label for time point translates to: cells obtained before transplantation from donor or recipient. The sequencing used unstimulated CD4+ T cells sorted from spleen or lymph node cells, collected before intestinal transplant. These receptor sequences come from a human donor who received an intestinal transplant.

The CDR3 protein is CASSQPRQETQYF. For the CDR3, the DNA is TGTGCCAGCAGCCAACCGAGGCAAGAGACCCAGTACTTC. The V call is TRBV7-2, the J call TRBJ2-5; D is undetermined. The length of the CDR3 is 13 residues. Germline V gene lookup returns CDR1 SGHTA and CDR2 FQGNSA. With 5 bases removed from V and 2 bases from J, the gap between germline ends came to 9 bases. Full variable domain (rest looked up from reference TRBV7-2 and TRBJ2-5): GAGVSQSPSNKVTEKGKDVELRCDPISGHTALYWYRQSLGQGLEFLIYFQGNSAPDKSGLPSDRFSAERTGGSVSTLTIQRTQQEDSAVYLCASSQPRQETQYFGPGTRLLVL.

This sequence joins TRBV29-1 and TRBJ1-5; tentatively, D is TRBD1 (6 bases). CDR1 and CDR2 from the germline V gene are SQVTM and ANQGSEA. The length of the CDR3 is 13 residues. V shed 6 bases and J shed 3 bases, with 12 bases lying between them. CDR3 sequence (DNA): TGCAGCGTGGCTGGACAGTTCAATCAGCCCCAGCATTTT. This gives the protein CSVAGQFNQPQHF.

The chain links TRBV7-9 to TRBJ2-2, with D perhaps given as TRBD1 or TRBD2 (5 bases each). Trimming removed 5 bases at V and 2 bases at J, with 12 bases between. The germline V gene has CDR1 SEHNR and CDR2 FQNEAQ (reference sequence). The length of the CDR3 is 15 residues. CDR3 nucleotide sequence: TGTGCCAGCAGCAGGGACGAGCGAAACACCGGGGAGCTGTTTTTT. Amino acid sequence: CASSRDERNTGELFF.

CDR3: CALGGGPGANVLTF. CDR3 DNA: TGTGCCTTAGGAGGAGGGCCCGGGGCCAACGTCCTGACTTTC. V gene TRBV28 combines with J gene TRBJ2-6; maybe TRBD2 (6 bases). V lost 11 bases and J lost 4, with 15 bases in between. CDR1 MDHEN and CDR2 SYDVKM come from the germline V gene. CDR3 length: 14 amino acids.

The chain joins TRBV6-5 to TRBJ2-7, with D tentatively TRBD2 (5 bases). The CDR3 is 13 residues long. The germline gives CDR1 MNHEY, CDR2 SVGAGI. V shed 6 bases and J shed 7 bases, with 16 bases lying between them. In DNA, the CDR3 is TGTGCCAGCAGGGACTGGAGGATCCGGGAGCAGTACTTC. This sequence encodes CASRDWRIREQYF.

The chain combines TRBV4-2 with TRBJ1-5; 8 bases fit TRBD1. The length of the CDR3 is 15 residues. Germline V gene data show CDR1 as LGHNA and CDR2 as YNFKEQ. Germline trimming cut 3 bases from V and 5 bases from J; bases unmatched to any gene: 6. The CDR3 spells CASSQGDRGHQPQHF. For the CDR3, the DNA is TGTGCCAGCAGCCAGGGAGACAGGGGCCATCAGCCCCAGCATTTT.

The CDR3 bases are TGTGCCAGCAGTGCTATGGGACTCGGTTTTGGTGAGCAGTTCTTC. Translated: CASSAMGLGFGEQFF. V is TRBV27 and J is TRBJ2-1; the D gene is possibly TRBD2 (6 bases). V lost 5 bases and J lost 9, with 20 bases in between. The CDR3 sequence is 15 residues long. Germline V gene sequence: CDR1 MNHEY, CDR2 SMNVEV (reference sequence).

CDR3 sequence reads: CASSTRNSGEQFF. The CDR3 DNA reads TGTGCCAGCAGTACACGGAATTCGGGTGAGCAGTTCTTC. This chain uses TRBV6-5 with TRBJ2-1, with no clear D. The CDR3 covers 13 residues. Germline V lookup: CDR1 MNHEY, CDR2 SVGAGI. Between the trimmed V and J ends, which lost 5 bases and 9 bases, there was a span of 14 bases.

This clone was seen just once. The CDR3 DNA follows: TGTGCCAGCAGCTGGGGGGCGACGAACACCGGGGAGCTGTTTTTT. As protein: CASSWGATNTGELFF. The rearrangement joins TRBV7-9 to TRBJ2-2; D may correspond to TRBD1 or TRBD2 (6 bases each). Germline V gene data show CDR1 as SEHNR and CDR2 as FQNEAQ (reference sequence). The CDR3 sequence is 15 residues long. V was trimmed by 4 bases and J by 0 bases, leaving 9 bases between them.

This clone occurred once. The genes are TRBV30 and TRBJ2-7, with 13 positions matching TRBD2. From germline, CDR1 is GTSNPN and CDR2 SVGIG (reference sequence). CDR3 length equals 18 residues. V was pared by 3 bases and J by 4 bases, with 15 bases of the junction left unmatched. The CDR3 DNA reads as TGTGCCTGGAGAGCGACAGGTATCCCGGGACTAGCGGGGTACGAGCAGTACTTC. This encodes CAWRATGIPGLAGYEQYF.

This clone was seen only once. The chain is built from TRBV6-1 and TRBJ2-5, with a possible D match to TRBD1 (5 bases). The CDR3 totals 14 residues. Trimming stripped 5 bases from V and 5 bases from J, with 15 bases between. Germline V gene data show CDR1 as MNHNS and CDR2 as SASEGT. CDR3 in DNA: TGTGCCAGCAGTCTTAACAGGAATAGCGAGACCCAGTACTTC. This sequence encodes CASSLNRNSETQYF.

In its sample, this clone was seen a few times. The chain is built from TRBV19 and TRBJ1-2, with a weak D call TRBD1 (5 bases). The CDR3 runs to 12 residues. Per the germline V gene, CDR1 is LNHDA and CDR2 is SQIVND (reference sequence). V was clipped by 9 bases and J by 8 bases, with 16 bases between them. CDR3 in amino acids: CASLTQGSGYTF. In DNA form, the CDR3 reads TGTGCCAGCCTGACGCAGGGCTCCGGCTACACCTTC.

The V call is TRBV28, the J call TRBJ2-4, with 10 bases lining up with TRBD2. The CDR3 covers 15 residues. Germline assignment: CDR1 MDHEN and CDR2 SYDVKM. The V and J ends lost 6 bases and 8 bases, in that order; junction bases with no gene match: 10. For the CDR3, the DNA is TGTGCCAGCAGGCCATCTAGCGGGAGTTTTTACATTCAGTACTTC. This encodes CASRPSSGSFYIQYF.

This clone has a single count. This chain links TRBV11-2 with TRBJ2-4; D is unresolved. The V gene's germline CDR1 is SGHAT and CDR2 FQNNGV. CDR3 length equals 11 residues. The germline V and J ends were trimmed by 4 bases and 13 bases, with 11 bases remaining between them. As DNA, the CDR3 is TGTGCCAGCAGCTCCCTTGCCGAACAGTACTTC. Protein sequence: CASSSLAEQYF.

This rearrangement joins TRBV29-1 to TRBJ1-1; D uncertain. CDR3 length equals 12 residues. The germline gives CDR1 SQVTM, CDR2 ANQGSEA. V gave up 1 base and J gave up 7 bases, with 10 bases separating them. The CDR3 region is CSVEGQTREAFF. CDR3 bases: TGCAGCGTTGAAGGGCAGACCCGTGAAGCTTTCTTT.

The J gene is TRBJ2-7, the V gene TRBV5-8; D call uncertain. V was trimmed by 1 base and J by 6 bases, leaving 5 bases between them. CDR3 size: 11 residues. The V gene's germline CDR1 is SGHTS and CDR2 YDEGEE. CDR3 sequence (DNA): TGTGCCAGCAGCTTGTATGCCGAGCAGTACTTC. Its translation: CASSLYAEQYF.

V is TRBV27 and J is TRBJ1-1, with 10 bases identical to TRBD1. Germline lookup yields CDR1 MNHEY and CDR2 SMNVEV (reference sequence). The CDR3 extends over 14 amino acids. Trimming took 5 bases from V and 8 from J; bases not matched to a gene: 8. The CDR3 region has the DNA TGTGCCAGCAGTCCCGGGACAGGGGCGATCGAAGCTTTCTTT. Protein: CASSPGTGAIEAFF.

This chain uses TRBV6-1 with TRBJ1-4, with unresolved D. Germline loops: CDR1 MNHNS, CDR2 SASEGT. Trimming left V 3 bases short and J 8 bases short, with 7 bases between. CDR3 size: 12 residues. Written as DNA, the CDR3 is TGTGCCAGCAGTGATCCGAGGGAAAAACTGTTTTTT. Encoded protein: CASSDPREKLFF.

V and J are TRBV5-1 and TRBJ2-2; 7 nucleotides agree with TRBD2. This CDR3 comprises 14 residues. Germline values: CDR1 SGHRS, CDR2 YFSETQ. Losses at the gene ends were 4 bases for V and 7 bases for J; bases not matched to a gene: 7. The CDR3 reads CASSKTSRVGELFF. CDR3 DNA sequence: TGCGCCAGCAGCAAGACTAGCCGAGTCGGGGAGCTGTTTTTT. Drawing the rest from reference TRBV5-1 and TRBJ2-2, the complete variable domain is KAGVTQTPRYLIKTRGQQVTLSCSPISGHRSVSWYQQTPGQGLQFLFEYFSETQRNKGNFPGRFSGRQFSNSRSEMNVSTLELGDSALYLCASSKTSRVGELFFGEGSRLTVL.

V usage is TRBV27 and J usage is TRBJ2-4; TRBD1 matches at 8 bases. J was trimmed by 8 bases and V by 3 bases; bases with no gene match: 6. The CDR3 spans 14 residues. Germline V gene sequence: CDR1 MNHEY, CDR2 SMNVEV (reference sequence). CDR3 in amino acids: CASSLDRAVDIQYF. The DNA of the CDR3 is TGTGCCAGCAGTTTGGACAGGGCAGTGGACATTCAGTACTTC.

The CDR3 nucleotides are TGTGCCATCAGCAGCGACAGGAGCAATGAGCAGTTCTTC. It translates to CAISSDRSNEQFF. The rearrangement links TRBV10-3 to TRBJ2-1; perhaps TRBD1 as D (6 bases). The CDR3 has 13 amino acids. Trimming pared 6 bases from V and 6 bases from J, leaving 12 bases between. The germline CDR1 and CDR2 sequences are ENHRY and SYGVKD.

The chain employs TRBV25-1 and TRBJ1-5; no clear D gene. This CDR3 is built from 12 residues. The V end lost 4 bases, the J end lost 1 base, and 2 bases lay between the germline ends. Germline V lookup: CDR1 MGHDK, CDR2 SYGVNS. The CDR3 sequence: CASSASNQPQHF. For the CDR3, the DNA is TGTGCCAGCAGTGCAAGCAATCAGCCCCAGCATTTT. Full variable domain (rest looked up from reference TRBV25-1 and TRBJ1-5): EADIYQTPRYLVIGTGKKITLECSQTMGHDKMYWYQQDPGMELHLIHYSYGVNSTEKGDLSSESTVSRIRTEHFPLTLESARPSHTSQYLCASSASNQPQHFGDGTRLSIL.

This chain joins TRBV2 and TRBJ1-1; D gene uncertain. There are 11 residues in the CDR3. Trimming removed 3 bases at V and 6 bases at J, with 5 bases between. Germline V CDR1 and CDR2: SNHLY, FYNNEI. This chain's CDR3 is CASSEFAEAFF. Written as DNA, the CDR3 is TGTGCCAGCAGTGAGTTCGCTGAAGCTTTCTTT.

The chain carries TRBV19 and TRBJ1-2; TRBD1 is a possible D gene (5 bases). The CDR3 spans 13 residues. Germline CDR1 reads LNHDA; CDR2 reads SQIVND (reference sequence). V was trimmed by 3 bases and J by 4 bases, leaving 9 bases between them. In DNA form, the CDR3 reads TGTGCCAGTAGTATGGGGCAGTTCTATGGCTACACCTTC. As protein: CASSMGQFYGYTF.

V gene TRBV10-3 combines with J gene TRBJ1-1; no clear D. Germline-derived CDR1 and CDR2 are ENHRY and SYGVKD. V lost 8 bases, J lost 0 bases, and 13 bases lay in between. CDR3 length equals 14 residues. CDR3: CAIGLQGMNTEAFF. The CDR3 DNA reads as TGTGCCATCGGGCTCCAAGGGATGAACACTGAAGCTTTCTTT.

The rearrangement links TRBV9 to TRBJ1-3; D is unresolved. The germline gives CDR1 SGDLS, CDR2 YYNGEE. The CDR3 length is 15 residues. Trimming removed 0 bases at V and 0 bases at J, with 7 bases between. The CDR3 sequence is CASSVDGASGNTIYF. The CDR3 DNA reads TGTGCCAGCAGCGTAGACGGAGCCTCTGGAAACACCATATATTTT.

The chain is built from TRBV28 and TRBJ2-7; 7 positions match TRBD2. V was clipped by 6 bases and J by 2 bases; unmatched bases: 10. The germline V gene has CDR1 MDHEN and CDR2 SYDVKM. The CDR3 covers 15 residues. CDR3 protein: CASRVRGGRAYEQYF. The CDR3 DNA sequence: TGTGCCAGCAGGGTCCGGGGTGGGAGGGCCTACGAGCAGTACTTC.